A single TCR beta chain is shown here with its context. What it binds is not known. The data stem from a study of CD8 T cells in Susac syndrome. This CDR3 comprises 13 residues. Per the germline V gene, CDR1 is SQVTM and CDR2 is ANQGSEA. V was trimmed by 7 bases and J by 4 bases, leaving 16 bases between them. Healthy donors constituted the controls, which were matched for age and sex. TEMRA cells were FACS-enriched, and CD8+ and CD4+ T cells were isolated negatively. Reverse transcription of roughly 0.5 to 1 ug RNA was carried out with random hexamers. Coverage of TCR beta CDR3 amplification by immunoSEQ multiplex PCR extended to 54 Vbeta and 13 Jbeta. TCRdb called the immunoSEQ multiplex PCR reads again in MiXCR, with one record for every CDR3 protein. This table has roughly 200,000 distinct CDR3 sequences, around 93% appearing once. The study, taken as a whole, reports: It was acknowledged in the study that its TCR sequencing and HLA analysis involved a relatively small number of individuals.

This sequence was found in a human donor in good health. The rearrangement uses TRBV29-1 and TRBJ1-1; the D is unclear. Sequencing was performed on CD4+ T cells from PBMCs. In nucleotides, the CDR3 is TGCAGCGGAGTTCGGGCGCGGGTCACTGAAGCTTTCTTT. Translated: CSGVRARVTEAFF.